The 8 T cell receptor beta chains below all came from one sample that was sequenced in a study of identical twins (dated by TCRdb to about 2016). Library generation was performed with 5' RACE. Sequencing was performed on an Illumina HiSeq 2000. The public reads were run again by TCRdb, first through fastp at Q25 and then through MiXCR, and only productive beta chains were kept. Every entry covers one CDR3 protein and lists the most common genes and DNA from its rows. Within this sample are 540,000 or so distinct CDR3 sequences, with around 22% of them counted one time only. Roughly 0.5% of the sample goes to the ten largest clones. This sample also appeared in a second study, on yellow fever vaccine responses in identical twins.

The sample was CD4+ T cells sorted from blood. These receptors were obtained from a woman under 30 in good health.

On this clonotype: A single base separates this from a much larger clone, so it may be a read error. The rearrangement links TRBV5-1 to TRBJ1-1; D remains unclear. Germline lookup yields CDR1 SGHRS and CDR2 YFSETQ. The CDR3 runs to 14 residues. This CDR3 is CTSSPIGTADKAFF. CDR3 bases: TGCACCAGCAGCCCCATCGGTACGGCGGATAAGGCTTTCTTT.

The chain joins TRBV6-1 to TRBJ2-7, with 7 bases aligning to TRBD1. This CDR3 comprises 15 residues. CDR1 and CDR2 from the germline V gene are MNHNS and SASEGT. V shed 4 bases, J shed 2 bases, and the junction held 8 bases outside the gene matches. CDR3 in amino acids: CASSASPGQTYEQYV. Written as DNA, the CDR3 is TGTGCCAGCAGTGCCTCGCCGGGACAGACCTACGAGCAGTACGTC.

This clonotype was detected a few times. The chain couples TRBV5-8 to TRBJ2-1, with 10 positions matching TRBD2. This CDR3 is built from 17 residues. Germline V gives CDR1 SGHTS, CDR2 YDEGEE. The J segment lost 0 bases and the V segment lost 4 bases, leaving 7 bases of the junction unmatched. Here the CDR3 reads CASSRTGLAPSYNEQFF. DNA of the CDR3: TGTGCCAGCAGCCGGACGGGACTAGCGCCCTCCTACAATGAGCAGTTCTTC.

The chain uses TRBV11-2 and TRBJ2-3; TRBD1 or TRBD2 may be the D gene (5 bases each). This CDR3 comprises 14 residues. CDR1 is SGHAT, CDR2 FQNNGV, per germline. With 3 bases removed from V and 5 bases from J, the gap between germline ends came to 12 bases. For the CDR3, the DNA is TGTGCCAGCAGCTTTTTTGGGGGTGGAGATACGCAGTATTTT. Translated, it gives CASSFFGGGDTQYF.

The V gene is TRBV27, the J gene TRBJ1-6; D may be TRBD1 (5 bases). V lost 6 bases to trimming and J lost 9 bases, with 18 bases between them. The germline CDR1 and CDR2 sequences are MNHEY and SMNVEV (reference sequence). The CDR3 sequence is 15 residues long. The CDR3 nucleotides are TGTGCCAGCAGCACCACCGGGGCCCAAAGTTCACCCCTCCACTTT. This translates into CASSTTGAQSSPLHF.

The chain couples TRBV5-1 to TRBJ1-1; D is ambiguous. Trimming took off 6 bases at V and 3 bases at J, with 12 bases between the two ends. From germline, CDR1 is SGHRS and CDR2 YFSETQ. This CDR3 contains 13 residues. The CDR3 spells CASNQPGDTEAFF. CDR3 coding DNA: TGCGCCAGCAACCAACCTGGGGACACTGAAGCTTTCTTT.

The rearrangement uses TRBV3-1 and TRBJ1-1; D not resolved. The CDR3 has 13 amino acids. Germline V lookup: CDR1 LGHDT, CDR2 YNNKEL (reference sequence). The ends were cut back, 8 bases at V and 4 bases at J, with 14 bases in the middle. Here the CDR3 reads CASAPGRGTEAFF. CDR3 coding DNA: TGTGCCAGCGCCCCGGGCCGGGGCACTGAAGCTTTCTTT.

This clonotype was detected many times. The junction and the germline gene differ at one end; a read error may be behind it. The gene calls are TRBV5-1 and TRBJ2-3, with 13 bases lining up with TRBD2. Looked up from germline, CDR1 is SGHRS and CDR2 is YFSETQ. This CDR3 spans 16 amino acids. The CDR3 spells CASSPGLAGVTDTQYF. The CDR3, as DNA: TGTGCCAGCAGCCCTGGACTAGCGGGAGTGACAGATACGCAGTATTTT.